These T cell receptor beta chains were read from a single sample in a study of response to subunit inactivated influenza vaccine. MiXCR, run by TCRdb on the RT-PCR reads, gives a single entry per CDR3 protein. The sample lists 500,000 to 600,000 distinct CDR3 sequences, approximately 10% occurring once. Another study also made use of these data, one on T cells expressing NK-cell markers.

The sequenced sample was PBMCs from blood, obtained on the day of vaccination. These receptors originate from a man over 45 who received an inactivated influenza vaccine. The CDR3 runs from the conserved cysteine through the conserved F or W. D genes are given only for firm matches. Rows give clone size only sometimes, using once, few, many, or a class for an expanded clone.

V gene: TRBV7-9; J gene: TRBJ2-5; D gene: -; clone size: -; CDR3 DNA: TGTGCCACAAAGAAGGCTGGGGCCTTCCAAGAGACCCAGTACTTC; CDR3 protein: CATKKAGAFQETQYF
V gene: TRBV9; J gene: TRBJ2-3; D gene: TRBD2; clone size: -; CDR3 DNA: TGTGCCAGCAGCGTAGAGGGCGGGAGAGCAGATACGCAGTATTTT; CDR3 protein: CASSVEGGRADTQYF
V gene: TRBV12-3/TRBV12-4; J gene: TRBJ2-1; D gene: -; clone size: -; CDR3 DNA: TGTGCCAGCAGTTCCCGACAGGTTATAAACAATGAGCAGTTCTTC; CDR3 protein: CASSSRQVINNEQFF
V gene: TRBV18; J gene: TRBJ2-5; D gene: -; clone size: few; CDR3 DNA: TGTGCCAGCTCACCAGGGACACCGAAAGAGACCCAGTACTTC; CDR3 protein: CASSPGTPKETQYF
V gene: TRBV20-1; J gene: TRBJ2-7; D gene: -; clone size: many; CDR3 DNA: TGCAGTGTCGCTTGGGGCTACGAGCAGTACTTC; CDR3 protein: CSVAWGYEQYF
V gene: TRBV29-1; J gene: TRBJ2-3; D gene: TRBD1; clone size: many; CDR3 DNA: TGCAGCGTTGTAGACAGGGGGCAAGGAGATACGCAGTATTTT; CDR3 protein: CSVVDRGQGDTQYF
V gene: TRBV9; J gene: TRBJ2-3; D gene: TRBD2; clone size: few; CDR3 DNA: TGTGCCAGCAGCGGCGGGACGAGCGGGAGCCGGGTGGATACGCAGTATTTT; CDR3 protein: CASSGGTSGSRVDTQYF
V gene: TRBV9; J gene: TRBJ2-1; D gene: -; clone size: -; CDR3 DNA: TGTGCCAGCAGCGTAGGGTGGGGAACCAACTACAATGAGCAGTTCTTC; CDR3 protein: CASSVGWGTNYNEQFF
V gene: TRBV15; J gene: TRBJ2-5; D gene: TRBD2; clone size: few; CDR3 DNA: TGTGCCACCAGCAGAGTAAGGTTGACTAGCGTAGATGACGAGACCCAGTACTTC; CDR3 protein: CATSRVRLTSVDDETQYF
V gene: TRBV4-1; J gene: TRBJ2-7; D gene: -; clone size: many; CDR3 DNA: TGCGCCAGCAGCCAAGTTGGGGGTAGCTCCTACGAGCAGTACTTC; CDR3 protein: CASSQVGGSSYEQYF
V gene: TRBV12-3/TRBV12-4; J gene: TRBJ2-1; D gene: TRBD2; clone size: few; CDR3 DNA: TGTGCCACCCTAGCGGGGGCTAGCGGGGTTTGGGATGAGCAGTTCTTC; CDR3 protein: CATLAGASGVWDEQFF
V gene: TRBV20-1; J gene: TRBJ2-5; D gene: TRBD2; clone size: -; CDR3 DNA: TGCAGTGTCCGGGGAATAGCGGGAACAAAGACCCAGTACTTC; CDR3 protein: CSVRGIAGTKTQYF
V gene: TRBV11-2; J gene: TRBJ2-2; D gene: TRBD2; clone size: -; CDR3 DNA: TGTGCCAGCAGCTTATATAGCTCTCCTAGCGGATACACCGGGGAGCTGTTTTTT; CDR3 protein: CASSLYSSPSGYTGELFF
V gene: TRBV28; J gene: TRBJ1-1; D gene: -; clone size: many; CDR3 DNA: TGTGCCAGCAGTTTTGGCCGGGGAGCGGGGACTGAAGCTTTCTTT; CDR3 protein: CASSFGRGAGTEAFF
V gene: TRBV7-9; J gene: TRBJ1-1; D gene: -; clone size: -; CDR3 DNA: TGTGCCAGCAGCTCCCCCTACGCACGGAACACTGAAGCTTTCTTT; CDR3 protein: CASSSPYARNTEAFF
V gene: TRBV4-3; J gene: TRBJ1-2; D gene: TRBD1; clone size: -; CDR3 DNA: TGCACCAGCAGCCGGACAGGGGACTATGGCTACACCTTC; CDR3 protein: CTSSRTGDYGYTF
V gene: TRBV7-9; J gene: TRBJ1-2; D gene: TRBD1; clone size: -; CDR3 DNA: TGTGCCAGCAGCTCCGGGACAGGCGCTAACTATGGCTACACCTTC; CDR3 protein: CASSSGTGANYGYTF
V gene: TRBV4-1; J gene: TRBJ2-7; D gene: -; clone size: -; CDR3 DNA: TGCGCCAGCAGCCAAGAACAGCACAGCTCCTACGAGCAGTACTTC; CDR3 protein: CASSQEQHSSYEQYF
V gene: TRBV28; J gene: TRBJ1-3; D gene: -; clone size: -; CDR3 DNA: TGTGCCAGCAGCTATCCCACCTCAGGGGACGGAAACACCATATATTTT; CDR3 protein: CASSYPTSGDGNTIYF
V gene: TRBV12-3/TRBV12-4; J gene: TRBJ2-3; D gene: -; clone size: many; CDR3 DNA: TGTGCCAGCAGACGGCTATGGCCGGGGGCGCCAAAGTCGACAGATACGCAGTATTTT; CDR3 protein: CASRRLWPGAPKSTDTQYF